The 8 T cell receptor beta chains presented below share a single source sample, sequenced in a study of long-term antiretroviral therapy in people with HIV (dated by TCRdb to between 2021 and 2022). The immunoSEQ hsTCRB v3.0 assay was used at survey level resolution to sequence the TRB variable region. In its TCRdb copy, this immuneACCESS table keeps in-frame sequences only and misses some clones. Where compared with another copy, unresolved V genes explain less than half of these, and the others have no known cause. The sample contains roughly 18,000 clones, approximately 89% of them found a single time. The ten top clones hold 13% of the sample. The sample in question was unsorted PBMCs, obtained 0.6 years after starting antiretroviral therapy. The receptors come from a woman aged 35 to 49 with HIV.

The chain combines TRBV6-6 with TRBJ2-7; 12 positions match TRBD2. With V trimmed by 5 bases and J by 3 bases, 5 bases remained unmatched. Per germline, CDR1 MNHNY and CDR2 SVGAGI (reference sequence). CDR3 length equals 15 residues. CDR3 sequence (DNA): TGTGCCAGCAGTCTTCGGACTAGCGGGAACTACGAGCAGTACTTC. This encodes CASSLRTSGNYEQYF.

The CDR3 nucleotides are TGTGCCAGCAGCTCCCCCCCGACCCCTAGGGAGACCCAGTACTTC. Protein product: CASSSPPTPRETQYF. The chain combines TRBV11-2 with TRBJ2-5; unclear D gene. CDR1 is SGHAT and CDR2 is FQNNGV in the germline V gene. The germline V and J ends were trimmed by 4 bases and 5 bases, with 17 bases remaining between them. The length of the CDR3 is 15 residues.

As regards this clone: Different DNA sequences within this sample yield the same CDR3. V and J are TRBV6-5 and TRBJ1-2; 11 bases line up with TRBD1. This CDR3 is built from 16 residues. V lost 0 bases, J lost 4 bases, and 4 bases stayed unmatched. The germline V gene has CDR1 MNHEY and CDR2 SVGAGI. The CDR3 loop reads CASSYSRTGGGYGYTF. The CDR3 nucleotides are TGTGCCAGCAGTTACTCCCGGACAGGGGGCGGCTATGGCTACACCTTC.

The chain carries TRBV6-5 and TRBJ1-4; TRBD1 is a possible D gene (6 bases). Trimming pared 5 bases from V and 7 bases from J, leaving 14 bases between. The germline gives CDR1 MNHEY, CDR2 SVGAGI. This CDR3 is built from 14 residues. The CDR3 bases are TGTGCCAGCAGTGAGGGACACGAAAGTGAAAAACTGTTTTTT. This codes for CASSEGHESEKLFF.

The CDR3 DNA follows: TGCGCCGGCTCAGGCCCGATGACAGGGGCAGATACGCAGTATTTT. Its protein is CAGSGPMTGADTQYF. V is TRBV10-1 and J is TRBJ2-3; 8 bases match TRBD1. Losses at the gene ends were 11 bases for V and 4 bases for J; bases not matched to a gene: 14. The CDR3 is 15 residues long. Germline V gene data show CDR1 as WNHNN and CDR2 as SYGVQD (reference sequence).

This chain uses TRBV6-6 with TRBJ1-2, with 8 bases aligning to TRBD1. Per germline, CDR1 MNHNY and CDR2 SVGAGI (reference sequence). V gave up 8 bases and J gave up 12 bases; unmatched junction bases: 8. This CDR3 is 11 amino acids long. CDR3 in amino acids: CASSPGQADTF. The CDR3 DNA follows: TGTGCCAGCTCACCGGGACAGGCAGACACCTTC.

The chain employs TRBV29-1 and TRBJ2-7; a possible D gene is TRBD1 (5 bases). This CDR3 spans 15 amino acids. Germline loops: CDR1 SQVTM, CDR2 ANQGSEA. V lost 4 bases, J lost 2 bases, and 18 bases lay in between. CDR3: CSVGGAASLPYEQYF. The CDR3 region has the DNA TGCAGCGTTGGTGGGGCCGCCAGTCTACCCTACGAGCAGTACTTC.

The genes are TRBV4-1 and TRBJ2-2, with TRBD1 matching 7 bases. V lost 4 bases to trimming and J lost 7 bases; unmatched junction nucleotides: 12. This CDR3 region has 16 residues. Germline V gene data show CDR1 as MGHRA and CDR2 as YSYEKL. In DNA form, the CDR3 reads TGCGCCAGCAGCCTAGGGGGCCAGGGAAGGGTCGGGGAGCTGTTTTTT. It yields the protein CASSLGGQGRVGELFF.